This T cell receptor (beta chain) was captured by sequencing in a study of T cells in Graves' hyperthyroidism and ophthalmopathy. The CDR3 sequence is 13 residues long. V was clipped by 7 bases and J by 10 bases; unmatched bases: 8. Amplified TCR beta CDR3 regions came from RNA transcripts. The HTBI primer set was used in a first-round RT-PCR of the TCR CDR3. TCRdb recomputed calls from the multiplex PCR reads with MiXCR, one row per CDR3 protein. Altogether around 210,000 distinct CDR3 sequences are present, about a sixth being singletons, with the ten largest covering 40% to 65%. This clonotype was detected only a few times.

This sequence was found in a woman aged 50 to 65 with Graves' hyperthyroidism. The sample taken for sequencing was blood. The chain joins TRBV12-3 or TRBV12-4 to TRBJ1-4, with 8 bases matching TRBD1. The CDR3 spells CASNRQGRGKLFF. DNA for the CDR3: TGTGCCAGCAATAGACAGGGGCGCGGAAAACTGTTTTTT.